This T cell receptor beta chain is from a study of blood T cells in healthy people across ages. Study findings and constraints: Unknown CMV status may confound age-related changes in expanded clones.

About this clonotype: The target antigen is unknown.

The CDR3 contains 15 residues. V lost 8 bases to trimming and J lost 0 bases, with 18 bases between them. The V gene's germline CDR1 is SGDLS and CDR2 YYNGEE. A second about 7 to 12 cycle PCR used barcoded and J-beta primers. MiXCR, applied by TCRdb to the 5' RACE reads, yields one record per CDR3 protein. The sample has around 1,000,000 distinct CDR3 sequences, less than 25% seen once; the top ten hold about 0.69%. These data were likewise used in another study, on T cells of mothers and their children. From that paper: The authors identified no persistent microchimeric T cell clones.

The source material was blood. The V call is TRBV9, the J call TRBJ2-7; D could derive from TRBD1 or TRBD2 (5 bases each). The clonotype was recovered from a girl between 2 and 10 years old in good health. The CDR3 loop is CASGASGASSYEQYF. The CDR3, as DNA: TGTGCCAGTGGGGCGTCCGGGGCAAGCTCCTACGAGCAGTACTTC.